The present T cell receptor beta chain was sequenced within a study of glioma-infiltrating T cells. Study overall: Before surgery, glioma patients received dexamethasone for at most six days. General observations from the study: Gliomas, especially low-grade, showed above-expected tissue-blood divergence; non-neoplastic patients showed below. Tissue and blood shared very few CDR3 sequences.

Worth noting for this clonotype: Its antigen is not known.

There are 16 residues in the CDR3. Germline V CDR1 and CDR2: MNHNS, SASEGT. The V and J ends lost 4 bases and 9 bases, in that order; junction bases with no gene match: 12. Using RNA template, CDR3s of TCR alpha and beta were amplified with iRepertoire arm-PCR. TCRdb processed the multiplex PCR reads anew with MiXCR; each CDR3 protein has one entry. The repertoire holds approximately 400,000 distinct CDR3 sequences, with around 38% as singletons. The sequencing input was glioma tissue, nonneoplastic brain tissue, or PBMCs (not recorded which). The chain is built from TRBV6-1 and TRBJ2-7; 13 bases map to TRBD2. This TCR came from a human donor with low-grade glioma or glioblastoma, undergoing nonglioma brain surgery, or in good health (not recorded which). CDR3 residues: CASSAPGLAGSYGQYF. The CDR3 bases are TGTGCCAGCAGTGCACCGGGACTAGCGGGATCCTATGGGCAGTACTTC.